Listed below are T cell receptor beta chains from one sample, sequenced in a study of blood T cell repertoires in COVID-19. Assay: immunoSEQ multiplex PCR; the TCRdb copy retains only in-frame clones and omits some. The table shows some 250,000 clones, with approximately 78% occurring only once. Sequenced material: peripheral blood. The source is a woman in her late teens or twenties with acute or convalescent COVID-19. The CDR3 runs from the conserved cysteine through the conserved F or W. Each record gives: V gene, clone size, J gene, D gene, CDR3 DNA, CDR3 protein. The D gene is left open where the match is weak. Size values are once, few and many counts, or a class for expanded clones, and some rows have none.

TRBV4-2	NA	TRBJ2-2	TRBD1	TGTGCCAGCAGCCAGGAAAGCAGGGGGCCTGGCACCGGGGAGCTGTTTTTT	CASSQESRGPGTGELFF
TRBV11-2	NA	TRBJ2-3	NA	TGTGCCAGCAGCTTAGCGGGCGGGGGCCCCACAGATACGCAGTATTTT	CASSLAGGGPTDTQYF
TRBV23-1	NA	TRBJ2-1	NA	TGCGCCAGCAGTCAATTCGTAGTCCCCTACAATGAGCAGTTCTTC	CASSQFVVPYNEQFF
TRBV7-2	NA	TRBJ1-1	NA	TGTGCCAGCAGCCCCCACTTAGACGGCGGTGGTTTCTTT	CASSPHLDGGGFF
TRBV27	NA	TRBJ2-7	TRBD2	TGTGCCAGCAGCGATACCTCTAGCGGGAGAAGGTACGAGCAGTACTTC	CASSDTSSGRRYEQYF
TRBV21-1	NA	TRBJ1-1	NA	TGTGCCAGCAGCAAGACAGGGGATTGCCGGAACACTGAAGCTTTCTTT	CASSKTGDCRNTEAFF
TRBV15	NA	TRBJ1-5	NA	TGTGCCACCAGCAGAGATTTTGTTCTGTCGCAGGGTCAGCCCCAGCATTTT	CATSRDFVLSQGQPQHF
TRBV7-2	NA	TRBJ2-7	TRBD1	TGTGCCAGCAGCTTAGGGCCCGACAGGGGGATGTACGAGCAGTACTTC	CASSLGPDRGMYEQYF
TRBV19	many	TRBJ2-1	NA	TGTGCCAGTAGTATAGGGGGGGACTACAATGAGCAGTTCTTC	CASSIGGDYNEQFF
TRBV5-1	NA	TRBJ2-3	NA	TGCGCCAGCAGCTTCCGGGACTCCTACACAGATACGCAGTATTTT	CASSFRDSYTDTQYF
TRBV10-3	many	TRBJ2-7	NA	TGTGCCATCAGTGAGTATGAGGACTACGAGCAGTACTTC	CAISEYEDYEQYF
TRBV14	NA	TRBJ2-4	NA	TGTGCCAGCAGCTGGGGGCAGGGTAGGGCCAAAAACATTCAGTACTTC	CASSWGQGRAKNIQYF
TRBV28	NA	TRBJ2-7	TRBD2	TGTGCCAGCGCAAGAGCTCGACTAGCATCCTACGAGCAGTACTTC	CASARARLASYEQYF
TRBV19	NA	TRBJ2-7	NA	TGTGCCAGTAGTACCCCGGGTGGTCAGTACGAGCAGTACTTC	CASSTPGGQYEQYF
TRBV11-2	once	TRBJ1-4	NA	TGTGCCAGCAGCTTAGATCTTGAGCAGGCAGGGGTTAATGAAAAACTGTTTTTT	CASSLDLEQAGVNEKLFF